Listed below are T cell receptor beta chains from one sample, sequenced in a study of cytomegalovirus exposure and HLA in healthy donors. Clones were read by immunoSEQ multiplex PCR, and TCRdb kept only the in-frame ones, dropping some. The sample includes approximately 90,000 clones, roughly two thirds of them seen just once. Sequencing was performed on PBMCs. These receptor sequences come from a woman aged 25 to 39 in good health and CMV-seronegative. Both conserved end residues are part of each CDR3. D genes are given only for firm matches. The listing skips clone size in some rows; elsewhere it reads once, few, many or a size class.

CASSYAGGGNTEAFF,TGTGCCAGCAGTTACGCGGGGGGAGGGAACACTGAAGCTTTCTTT,TRBJ1-1,TRBV6-5,-,once
CASSPGRDRQETQYF,TGTGCCAGCAGCCCCGGGCGGGACAGACAAGAGACCCAGTACTTC,TRBJ2-5,TRBV7-9,-,-
CASSSRSGRGNTEAFF,TGTGCCAGCAGTTCTCGGTCGGGGAGGGGGAACACTGAAGCTTTCTTT,TRBJ1-1,TRBV6-5,-,-
CASSLGYYYEQYF,TGTGCCAGCAGTTTAGGGTACTACTACGAGCAGTACTTC,TRBJ2-7,TRBV27,-,-
CASSPPSRWGYTF,TGTGCCAGCTCACCACCGTCACGGTGGGGCTACACCTTC,TRBJ1-2,TRBV18,-,-
CASSLVWGEETQYF,TGTGCCAGCAGCTTAGTCTGGGGGGAGGAGACCCAGTACTTC,TRBJ2-5,TRBV11-2,-,-
CASSSWTGAGTDTQYF,TGTGCCAGCAGTTCCTGGACAGGGGCGGGCACAGATACGCAGTATTTT,TRBJ2-3,TRBV27,TRBD1,-
CASSLGQGGLETQYF,TGCGCCAGCAGCTTGGGACAGGGGGGTTTAGAGACCCAGTACTTC,TRBJ2-5,TRBV5-1,TRBD1,-
CATRTSGDYEQYF,TGTGCCACTAGGACTAGCGGAGACTACGAGCAGTACTTC,TRBJ2-7,TRBV10-3,TRBD2,-
CASSMAAASTTYEQYF,TGTGCCAGTAGTATGGCCGCGGCGTCCACAACCTACGAGCAGTACTTC,TRBJ2-7,TRBV19,-,-
CASKAQDTDTQYF,TGCGCCAGCAAGGCCCAGGACACAGATACGCAGTATTTT,TRBJ2-3,TRBV5-1,-,-
CASSPFHGGVAPGETQYF,TGTGCCAGCTCACCGTTTCACGGAGGGGTGGCTCCTGGAGAGACCCAGTACTTC,TRBJ2-5,TRBV18,-,-
CAWSGQQGTSGFF,TGTGCCTGGAGTGGACAACAGGGAACGAGTGGTTTCTTC,TRBJ2-7,TRBV30,-,once
CASSPGQGQETQYF,TGTGCCAGCAGCCCAGGACAGGGCCAAGAGACCCAGTACTTC,TRBJ2-5,TRBV9,TRBD1,-
CASSLAYFPGEQGEQYF,TGTGCCAGCAGCTTAGCTTATTTCCCAGGGGAACAGGGCGAGCAGTACTTC,TRBJ2-7,TRBV7-4,-,-
CASSRPGLGSEQYF,TGCGCCAGCAGCCGGCCGGGACTAGGGTCCGAGCAGTACTTC,TRBJ2-7,TRBV5-1,TRBD2,few
CASSRDINTEAFF,TGTGCCAGCAGCCGGGACATAAACACTGAAGCTTTCTTT,TRBJ1-1,TRBV7-6,-,-
CASSLSSYQGDEQYF,TGTGCCAGTAGTCTTAGTTCATACCAAGGGGACGAGCAGTACTTC,TRBJ2-7,TRBV19,-,-
CAWSVDGTGRGPDGYTF,TGTGCCTGGAGTGTAGACGGGACAGGGAGAGGTCCGGATGGCTACACCTTC,TRBJ1-2,TRBV30,TRBD1,-
CASSPGTERSFYTF,TGTGCCAGCAGTCCCGGGACAGAAAGATCTTTCTACACCTTC,TRBJ1-2,TRBV28,TRBD1,-
CASSEEGALDMSEQFF,TGTGCCAGCAGTGAGGAGGGGGCACTTGATATGAGTGAGCAGTTCTTC,TRBJ2-1,TRBV6-1,-,once
CASSPGSSYEQYF,TGTGCCAGCAGCCCGGGGAGCTCCTACGAGCAGTACTTC,TRBJ2-7,TRBV27,-,-
CASSLELAGAGTGELFF,TGCGCCAGCAGCTTGGAACTAGCGGGAGCGGGCACCGGGGAGCTGTTTTTT,TRBJ2-2,TRBV5-1,TRBD2,once
CASSNRQGSFYEQYF,TGTGCCAGCAGTAATAGACAGGGGAGCTTCTACGAGCAGTACTTC,TRBJ2-7,TRBV27,TRBD1,-
CASSQAPRDSYGYTF,TGCGCCAGCAGCCAAGCTCCCCGGGACAGCTATGGCTACACCTTC,TRBJ1-2,TRBV4-3,TRBD1,-
CASSQPGSNTEAFF,TGTGCCAGCAGCCAGCCGGGGTCCAACACTGAAGCTTTCTTT,TRBJ1-1,TRBV7-9,-,few